This TCR beta chain was recorded in a study of cytomegalovirus exposure and HLA in healthy donors. Concerning this clone: The antigen remains undetermined.

Findings and limits, study-wide: For TCR beta chains, V- and J-gene trimming was later linked to a missense DCLRE1C variant.

Primers included in the PCR were 60 Vbeta and 13 Jbeta primers. Using immunoSEQ multiplex PCR, the repertoire was profiled, and TCRdb retains in-frame clones only, with some absent. The data hold around 120,000 clones, with about 82% observed a single time. The CDR3 loop spans 15 amino acids. V trimming: 1 base; J trimming: 11 bases; junction bases outside the gene matches: 15. The germline V gene has CDR1 GTSNPN and CDR2 SVGIG (reference sequence). The J gene is TRBJ1-2, the V gene TRBV30, with 8 bases identical to TRBD1. Specimen: PBMCs. This sequence originates from a boy aged 5-17 years in good health and CMV-seronegative. The CDR3 DNA sequence: TGTGCCTGGAGTGGAATCTCCGCCGGGACAGGCTTTTACACCTTC. This translates into CAWSGISAGTGFYTF.